This T cell receptor beta chain originates from a study of control samples from healthy donors and cancer patients. The germline V and J ends were trimmed by 0 bases and 0 bases, with 11 bases remaining between them. CDR1 LGHNA and CDR2 YNFKEQ come from the germline V gene. CDR3 length: 16 residues. Method: immunoSEQ multiplex PCR; TCRdb's copy keeps in-frame clones and lacks some. The sample lists some 150,000 clones, 85% to 95% seen once, with around 13% in the top ten. The TCR sequence derives from a man aged 40-50 years in good health. This chain connects TRBV4-2 to TRBJ1-1; D gene ambiguous. The sample consisted of blood. This chain's CDR3 is CASSQDRASLNTEAFF. As DNA, the CDR3 is TGTGCCAGCAGCCAAGATCGGGCCAGTCTGAACACTGAAGCTTTCTTT.